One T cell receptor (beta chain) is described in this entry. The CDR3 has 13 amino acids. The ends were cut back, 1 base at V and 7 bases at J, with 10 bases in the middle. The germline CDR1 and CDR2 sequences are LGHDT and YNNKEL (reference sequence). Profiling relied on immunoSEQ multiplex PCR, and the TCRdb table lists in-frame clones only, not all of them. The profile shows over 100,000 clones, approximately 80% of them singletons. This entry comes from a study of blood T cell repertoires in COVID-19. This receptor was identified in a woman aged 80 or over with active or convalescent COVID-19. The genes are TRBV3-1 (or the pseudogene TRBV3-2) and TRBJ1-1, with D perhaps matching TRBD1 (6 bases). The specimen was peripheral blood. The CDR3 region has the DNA TGTGCCAGCAGCCAAGGCGGGGGCGTTGAAGCTTTCTTT. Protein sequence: CASSQGGGVEAFF.